Listed here is a single T cell receptor beta chain. The antigen is unknown. The data derive from a study of blood T cells in healthy people across ages. Study background: Using template switching, researchers captured about one barcoded beta molecule for each two T cells. Findings and limits, study-wide: Long-lived donors exceeded aged donors in naive CD4+ cells and diversity.

Deletions cut 4 bases from V and 6 bases from J, with 20 bases between. From germline, CDR1 is SGDLS and CDR2 YYNGEE. The CDR3 extends over 16 amino acids. Primed by a sample-barcoded 5' primer and a J-beta primer mix, a second PCR proceeded for about 7 to 12 cycles. TCRdb called the 5' RACE reads again in MiXCR, with one record for every CDR3 protein. The sample includes 1.5 million to 2 million distinct CDR3 sequences, around half of them seen just once. The chain combines TRBV9 with TRBJ2-1; D possibly matches TRBD1 or TRBD2 (6 bases each). Sequenced input: blood. The sequence was collected from a middle-aged woman in good health. CDR3 residues: CASSHPQGSGANEQFF. CDR3 DNA: TGTGCCAGCAGCCATCCACAGGGATCGGGGGCCAATGAGCAGTTCTTC.